This T cell receptor (beta chain) originates from a study of CD8+CD57+ T cells in acquired aplastic anemia. Study details: Sorted CD4+ and CD8+ cells yielded approximately 3.4 ug of DNA on average.

Broader study findings: Found in both controls and patients were approximately 31 CD8+ CDR3 sequences. Patients did not significantly differ from controls in CD8+ Simpson's diversity.

This clonotype was counted many times. Its antigen is not known. Flow cytometry had shown expanded CD8+CD57+ cells in the patients chosen for sequencing. The junction had 10 bases not matched to a gene; V was cut back by 1 base and J by 6 bases. The CDR3 runs to 16 residues. The germline V gene encodes CDR1 SEHNR and CDR2 FQNEAQ (reference sequence). Genomic DNA served as template for TCR beta VDJ and CDR3 profiling. MiXCR, applied by TCRdb to the reads, yields one record per CDR3 protein. The sample carries around 500,000 distinct CDR3 sequences, around 30% recorded once. V gene TRBV7-9 combines with J gene TRBJ2-7; 9 nucleotides align to TRBD1. The sample consisted of sorted CD4+, CD8+, or CD8+CD57+ T cells (not recorded which) from PBMCs. This clonotype originated in a human donor with aplastic anemia. The CDR3 coding sequence is TGTGCCAGCAGCTTAGGTTCGACAGGGGGAGAGCGCGAGCAGTACTTC. This translates into CASSLGSTGGEREQYF.